This T cell receptor beta chain appears in the sequencing data of a study of tumor and adjacent non-tumor tissue in lung cancer (dated by TCRdb to between 2018 and 2020). Some background on the complete study: Of the cohort, 12 patients had adenocarcinoma, 2 had squamous cell carcinoma and 1 had small cell lung cancer. TCRbeta CDR3 sequencing was performed on 25 to 35 paired specimens, with one tumor sample and one normal lung sample collected per patient. The approximately 15 patients were aged roughly 30 to 80 years, included around ten men and 5 women, and had TNM stage I to III disease. In total, sequencing yielded 130,000,000 or so productive TCRbeta reads, which works out to an average of about 4 million reads per sample. The study compared bulk TCRbeta repertoires from lung tumor tissue and matched distant non-tumor lung tissue of some 14 lung cancer patients. Results the study describes overall, beyond this receptor: Significantly higher TCR diversity was found in younger patients, and higher tumor TCR diversity was associated with shorter overall and disease-free survival. Only approximately 14 patients were in the cohort, and the authors stated that larger samples and more detailed clinical data are needed. Significantly higher TCR diversity (inverse Simpson) was observed in tumor tissue than in normal lung tissue (431.37 vs 166.20, P = 0.0075, Mann-Whitney U test). A significantly larger cumulative share of the repertoire was made up by the top 100 clones in normal lung than in tumor tissue. Peripheral blood was not sequenced, so blood TCRbeta repertoires in these lung cancer patients were not examined. Neither the sequencing platform nor unique molecular identifiers are mentioned in the methods.

Library generation was performed with multiplex PCR. The instrument given in TCRdb is Illumina HiSeq 2500. TCRbeta libraries were constructed through three rounds of nested PCR with primers (Table S4) according to protocols modified from ARM-PCR. Before sequencing, PCR products in the 200-500 bp range were cut out of the gel and cleaned up using the QIAquick gel extraction kit. As for the original processing: Reads were cleaned with Trimmomatic, merged with FLASH into complete CDR3 sequences, and assigned to V(D)J germline segments with MiTCR. Clonal diversity was computed as the inverse Simpson's index with VDJtools. A read counted as productive if the sequence was in-frame and lacked a premature stop codon. Clones were called with MiXCR by TCRdb after fastp trimmed the public reads at Q25, and only in-frame beta chains were retained. CDR3 protein sequences are deduplicated, and each keeps its most common genes and DNA. The V and J calls were determined by TCRdb, not by the authors. The sample table shows fewer than 90,000 distinct CDR3 sequences, and around three quarters are seen once. The ten most abundant clones make up roughly a fifth of the sample.

Germline trimming: 5 bases from V, 8 bases from J; junction bases outside gene matches: 12. The germline V gene (reference sequence) sets CDR1 to MNHEY and CDR2 to SMNVEV. The CDR3 starts with the cysteine, ends with the phenylalanine, and has 15 residues. CDR3 DNA only is kept here, 45 bases in frame from base 1. For this clonotype: There is no known antigen for this receptor. Per-base quality was not reported, and no clone a single base away is much larger than it.

RNA was extracted from bulk unsorted tissue and checked for quality with a NanoDrop ND-1000 and an Agilent 2100. Distant non-tumor tissue taken more than 3 cm from the tumor edge was used as the normal lung sample. Donors were newly diagnosed lung cancer patients admitted for thoracic surgery in China between August and November 2014, without prior chemotherapy. Anyone who had undergone radiotherapy or chemotherapy before, or who had another cancer at the same time, was left out of the study. Pieces of surgical tissue measuring about 1-2.1 cm3 were kept in RNAlater solution and held at -80 degrees C until needed.

The material sequenced was distant non-tumor lung tissue. The rearranged chain carries TRBV27 and TRBJ2-1; 7 central bases correspond to TRBD2. This TCR derives from a woman in her forties or fifties with non-small cell lung cancer. For the CDR3, the sequence is CASSPLARLYDEQFF. The sequenced DNA: TGTGCCAGCAGTCCACTAGCGAGACTGTACGATGAGCAGTTCTTC.